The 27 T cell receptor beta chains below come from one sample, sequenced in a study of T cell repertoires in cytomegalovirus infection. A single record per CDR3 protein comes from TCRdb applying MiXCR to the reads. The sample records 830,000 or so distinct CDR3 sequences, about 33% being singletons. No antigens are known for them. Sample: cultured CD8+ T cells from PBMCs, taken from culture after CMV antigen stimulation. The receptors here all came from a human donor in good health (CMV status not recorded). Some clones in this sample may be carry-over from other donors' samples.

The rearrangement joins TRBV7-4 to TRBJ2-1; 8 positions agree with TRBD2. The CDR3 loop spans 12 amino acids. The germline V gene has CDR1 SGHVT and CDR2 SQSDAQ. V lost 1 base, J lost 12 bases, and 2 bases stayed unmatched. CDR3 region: CASSLGAGGQFF. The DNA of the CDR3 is TGTGCCAGCAGCTTAGGGGCGGGGGGGCAGTTCTTC.

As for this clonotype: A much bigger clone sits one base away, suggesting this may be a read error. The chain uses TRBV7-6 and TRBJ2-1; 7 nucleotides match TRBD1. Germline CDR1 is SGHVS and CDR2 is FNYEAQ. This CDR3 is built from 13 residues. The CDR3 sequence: CVSSWTGSNEQFF. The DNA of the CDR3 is TGTGTCAGCAGCTGGACAGGAAGCAATGAGCAGTTCTTC.

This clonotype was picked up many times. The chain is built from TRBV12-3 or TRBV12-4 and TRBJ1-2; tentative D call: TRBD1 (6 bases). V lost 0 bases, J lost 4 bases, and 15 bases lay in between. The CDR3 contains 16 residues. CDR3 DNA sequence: TGTGCCAGCAGTTTAGCCCAACGGGGGGCAGGCTATGGCTACACCTTC. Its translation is CASSLAQRGAGYGYTF.

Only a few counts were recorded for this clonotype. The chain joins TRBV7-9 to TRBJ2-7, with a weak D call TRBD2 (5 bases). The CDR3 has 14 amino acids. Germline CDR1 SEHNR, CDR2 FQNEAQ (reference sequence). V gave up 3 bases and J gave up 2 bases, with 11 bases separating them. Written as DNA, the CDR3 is TGTGCCAGCAGCTTGCCCGGGATACCCTACGAGCAGTACGTC. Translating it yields CASSLPGIPYEQYV.

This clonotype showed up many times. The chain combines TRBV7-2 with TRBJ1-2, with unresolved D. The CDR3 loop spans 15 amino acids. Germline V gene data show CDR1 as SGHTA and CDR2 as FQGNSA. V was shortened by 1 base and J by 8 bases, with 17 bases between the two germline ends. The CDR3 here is CASSLEAGSRVGYTF. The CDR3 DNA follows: TGTGCCAGCAGCTTAGAGGCGGGATCCCGGGTCGGCTACACCTTC.

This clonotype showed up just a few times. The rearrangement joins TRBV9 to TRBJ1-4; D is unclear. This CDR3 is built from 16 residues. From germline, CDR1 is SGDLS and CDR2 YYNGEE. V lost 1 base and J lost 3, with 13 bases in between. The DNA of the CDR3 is TGTGCCAGCAGCGTAAACGGGAGGGCGGCTAATGAAAAACTGTTTTTT. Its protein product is CASSVNGRAANEKLFF. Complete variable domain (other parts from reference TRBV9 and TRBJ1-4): DSGVTQTPKHLITATGQRVTLRCSPRSGDLSVYWYQQSLDQGLQFLIQYYNGEERAKGNILERFSAQQFPDLHSELNLSSLELGDSALYFCASSVNGRAANEKLFFGSGTQLSVL.

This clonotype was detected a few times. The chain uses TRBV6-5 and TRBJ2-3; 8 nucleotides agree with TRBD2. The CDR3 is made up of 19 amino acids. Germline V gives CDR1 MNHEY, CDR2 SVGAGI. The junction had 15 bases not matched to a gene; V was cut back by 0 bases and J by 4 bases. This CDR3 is CASSYSMAPAGDPPDTQYF. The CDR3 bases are TGTGCCAGCAGTTACTCAATGGCCCCAGCGGGGGACCCCCCAGATACGCAGTATTTT.

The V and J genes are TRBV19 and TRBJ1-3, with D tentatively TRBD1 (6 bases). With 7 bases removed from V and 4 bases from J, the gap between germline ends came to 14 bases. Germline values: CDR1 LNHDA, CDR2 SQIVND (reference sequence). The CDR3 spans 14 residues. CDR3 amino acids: CASTVTGLGNTIYF. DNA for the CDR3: TGTGCCAGTACCGTTACAGGGTTGGGAAACACCATATATTTT.

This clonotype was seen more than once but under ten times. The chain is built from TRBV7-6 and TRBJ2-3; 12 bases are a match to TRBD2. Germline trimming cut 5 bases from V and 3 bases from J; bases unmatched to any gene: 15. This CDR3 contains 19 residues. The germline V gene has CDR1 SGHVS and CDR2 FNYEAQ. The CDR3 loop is CASSLLAGGPSRETDTQYF. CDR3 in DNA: TGTGCCAGCAGCCTCCTAGCGGGGGGGCCTAGTAGGGAAACAGATACGCAGTATTTT. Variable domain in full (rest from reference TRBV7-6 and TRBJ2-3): GAGVSQSPRYKVTKRGQDVALRCDPISGHVSLYWYRQALGQGPEFLTYFNYEAQQDKSGLPNDRFSAERPEGSISTLTIQRTEQRDSAMYRCASSLLAGGPSRETDTQYFGPGTRLTVL.

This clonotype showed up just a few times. CDR3 DNA sequence: TGTGCCAGCAGCGCACCGAGGGAAGGGACAGGGGCAGATACGCAGTATTTT. As protein: CASSAPREGTGADTQYF. The V gene is TRBV9, the J gene TRBJ2-3; the match to TRBD1 covers 10 bases. Germline V gene data show CDR1 as SGDLS and CDR2 as YYNGEE. Losses at the gene ends were 3 bases for V and 4 bases for J; bases not matched to a gene: 11. This CDR3 is built from 17 residues.

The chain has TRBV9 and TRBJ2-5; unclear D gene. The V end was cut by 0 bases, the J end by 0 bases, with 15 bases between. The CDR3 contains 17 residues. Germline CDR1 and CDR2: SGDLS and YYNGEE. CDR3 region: CASSVALLPPYQETQYF. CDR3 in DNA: TGTGCCAGCAGCGTAGCCCTGCTTCCTCCCTACCAAGAGACCCAGTACTTC.

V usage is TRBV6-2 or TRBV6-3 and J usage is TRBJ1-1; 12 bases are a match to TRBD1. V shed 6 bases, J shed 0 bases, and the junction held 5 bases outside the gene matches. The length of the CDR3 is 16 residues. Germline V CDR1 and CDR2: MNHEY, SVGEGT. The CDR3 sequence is CASSFGTGGMNTEAFF. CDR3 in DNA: TGTGCCAGCAGCTTCGGGACAGGGGGCATGAACACTGAAGCTTTCTTT.

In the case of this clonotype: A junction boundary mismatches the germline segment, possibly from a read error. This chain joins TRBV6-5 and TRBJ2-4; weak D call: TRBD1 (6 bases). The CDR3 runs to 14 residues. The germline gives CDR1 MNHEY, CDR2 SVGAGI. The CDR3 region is CVSRRGRGKNIQYF. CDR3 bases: TGTGTCAGCAGACGGGGCAGGGGCAAAAACATTCAGTACTTC.

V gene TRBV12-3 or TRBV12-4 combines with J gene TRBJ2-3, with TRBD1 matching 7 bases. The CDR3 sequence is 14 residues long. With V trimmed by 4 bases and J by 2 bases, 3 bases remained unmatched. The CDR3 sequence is CASSWDRLTDTQYF. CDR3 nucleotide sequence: TGTGCCAGCAGTTGGGACAGACTCACAGATACGCAGTATTTT.

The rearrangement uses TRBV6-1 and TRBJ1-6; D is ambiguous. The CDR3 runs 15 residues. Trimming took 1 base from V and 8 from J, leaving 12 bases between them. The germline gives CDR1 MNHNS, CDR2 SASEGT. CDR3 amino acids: CASSEGGSNYSPLHF. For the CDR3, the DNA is TGTGCCAGCAGTGAAGGAGGAAGTAACTATTCACCCCTCCACTTT.

CDR3 region: CAPLTQYF. For the CDR3, the DNA is TGTGCCCCCCTGACCCAGTACTTC. The chain is built from TRBV11-1 and TRBJ2-5; the D is unclear. V was cut by 11 bases and J by 7 bases, with 5 bases left in between. CDR1 and CDR2 from the germline V gene are SGHAT and FQDESV (reference sequence). This CDR3 has 8 residues.

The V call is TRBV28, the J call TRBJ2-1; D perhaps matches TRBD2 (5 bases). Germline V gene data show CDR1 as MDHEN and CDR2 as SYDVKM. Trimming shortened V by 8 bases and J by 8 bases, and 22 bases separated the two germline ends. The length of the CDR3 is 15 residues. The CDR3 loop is CASSFNELPRDEQFF. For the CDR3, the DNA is TGTGCCAGCTCTTTCAACGAGCTCCCGAGGGATGAGCAGTTCTTC.

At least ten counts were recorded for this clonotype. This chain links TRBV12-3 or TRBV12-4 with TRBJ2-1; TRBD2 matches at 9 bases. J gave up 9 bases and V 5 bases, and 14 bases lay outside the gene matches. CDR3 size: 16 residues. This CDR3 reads CASSPLAGGQYGEQFF. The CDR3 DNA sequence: TGTGCCAGCAGTCCCCTGGCGGGGGGGCAGTATGGTGAGCAGTTCTTC.

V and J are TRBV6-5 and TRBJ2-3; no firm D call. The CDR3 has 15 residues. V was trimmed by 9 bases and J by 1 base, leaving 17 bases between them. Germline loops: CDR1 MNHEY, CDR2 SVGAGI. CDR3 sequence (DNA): TGTGCCAGTAGACGAATCGGTTGGGGCACAGATACGCAGTATTTT. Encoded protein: CASRRIGWGTDTQYF.

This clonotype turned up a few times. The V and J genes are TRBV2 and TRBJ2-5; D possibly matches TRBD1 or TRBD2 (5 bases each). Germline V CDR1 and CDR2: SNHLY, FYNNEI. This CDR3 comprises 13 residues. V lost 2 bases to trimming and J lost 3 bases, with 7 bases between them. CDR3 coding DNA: TGTGCCAGCAGTGAATTGGGGGAAGAGACCCAGTACTTC. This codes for CASSELGEETQYF.

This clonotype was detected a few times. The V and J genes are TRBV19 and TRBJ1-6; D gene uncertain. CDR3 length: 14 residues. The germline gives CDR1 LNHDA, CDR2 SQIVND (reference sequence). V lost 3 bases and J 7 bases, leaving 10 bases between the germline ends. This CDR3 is CASSIMAENSPLHF. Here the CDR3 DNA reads TGTGCCAGTAGTATTATGGCGGAAAATTCACCCCTCCACTTT.

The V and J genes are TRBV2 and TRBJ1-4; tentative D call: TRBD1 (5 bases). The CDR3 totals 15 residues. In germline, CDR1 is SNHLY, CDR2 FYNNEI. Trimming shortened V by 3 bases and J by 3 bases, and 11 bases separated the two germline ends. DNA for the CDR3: TGTGCCAGCAGTGATCCGGACACCGCTAATGAAAAACTGTTTTTT. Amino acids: CASSDPDTANEKLFF.

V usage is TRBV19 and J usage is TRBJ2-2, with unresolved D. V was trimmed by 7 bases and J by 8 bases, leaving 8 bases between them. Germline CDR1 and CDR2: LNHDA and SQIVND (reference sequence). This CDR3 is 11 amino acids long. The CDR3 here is CASIPPGELFF. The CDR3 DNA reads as TGTGCCAGTATACCCCCAGGGGAGCTGTTTTTT.

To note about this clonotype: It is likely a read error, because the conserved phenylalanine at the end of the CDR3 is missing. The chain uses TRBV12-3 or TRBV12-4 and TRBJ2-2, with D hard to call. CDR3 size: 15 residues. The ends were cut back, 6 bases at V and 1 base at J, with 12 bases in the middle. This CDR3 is CASSRGPGNTGELFL. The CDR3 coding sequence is TGTGCCAGCAGCCGCGGTCCGGGGAACACCGGGGAGCTGTTTCTT.

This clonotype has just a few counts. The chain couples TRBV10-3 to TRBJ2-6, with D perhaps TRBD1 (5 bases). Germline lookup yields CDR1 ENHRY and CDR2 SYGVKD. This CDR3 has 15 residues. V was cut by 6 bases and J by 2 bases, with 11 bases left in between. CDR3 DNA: TGTGCCATCAGCTCGACAGAGGCTGGGGCCAACGTCCTGACTTTC. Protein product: CAISSTEAGANVLTF.

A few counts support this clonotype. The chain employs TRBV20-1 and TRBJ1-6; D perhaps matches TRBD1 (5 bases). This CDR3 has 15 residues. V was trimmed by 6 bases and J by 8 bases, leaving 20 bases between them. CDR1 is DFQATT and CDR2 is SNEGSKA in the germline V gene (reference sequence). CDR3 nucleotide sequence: TGCAGTGCCCCAAGCGGGGGACCCGAGGATTCACCCCTCCACTTT. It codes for CSAPSGGPEDSPLHF.

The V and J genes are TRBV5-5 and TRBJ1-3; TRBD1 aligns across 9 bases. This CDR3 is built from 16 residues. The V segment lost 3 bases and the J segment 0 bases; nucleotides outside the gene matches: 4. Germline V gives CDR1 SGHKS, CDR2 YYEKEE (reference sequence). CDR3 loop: CASSSGQGLSGNTIYF. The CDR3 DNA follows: TGTGCCAGCAGCTCGGGACAGGGCCTCTCTGGAAACACCATATATTTT.